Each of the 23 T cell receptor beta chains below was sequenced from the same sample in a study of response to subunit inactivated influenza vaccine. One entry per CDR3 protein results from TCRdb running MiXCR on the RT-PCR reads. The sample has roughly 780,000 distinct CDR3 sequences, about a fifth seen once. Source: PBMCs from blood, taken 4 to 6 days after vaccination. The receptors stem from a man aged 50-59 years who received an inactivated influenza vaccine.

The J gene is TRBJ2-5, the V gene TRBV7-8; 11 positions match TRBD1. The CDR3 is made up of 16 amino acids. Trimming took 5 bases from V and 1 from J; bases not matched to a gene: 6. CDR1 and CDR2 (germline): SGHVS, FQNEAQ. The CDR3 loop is CASSGQGALLQETQYF. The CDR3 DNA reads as TGTGCCAGCAGCGGACAGGGGGCCCTTCTCCAAGAGACCCAGTACTTC.

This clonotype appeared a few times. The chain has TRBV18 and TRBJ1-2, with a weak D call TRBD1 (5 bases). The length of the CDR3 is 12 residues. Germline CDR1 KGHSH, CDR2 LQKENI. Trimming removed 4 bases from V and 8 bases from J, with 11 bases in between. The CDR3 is CASSHRDGGYTF. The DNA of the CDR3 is TGTGCCAGCTCACATCGGGACGGAGGCTACACCTTC. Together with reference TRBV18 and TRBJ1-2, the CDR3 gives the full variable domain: NAGVMQNPRHLVRRRGQEARLRCSPMKGHSHVYWYRQLPEEGLKFMVYLQKENIIDESGMPKERFSAEFPKEGPSILRIQQVVRGDSAAYFCASSHRDGGYTFGSGTRLTVV.

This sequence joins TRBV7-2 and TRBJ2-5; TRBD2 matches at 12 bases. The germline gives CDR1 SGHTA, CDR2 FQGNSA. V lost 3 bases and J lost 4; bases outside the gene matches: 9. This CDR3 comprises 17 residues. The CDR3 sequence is CASSLTSGSRGGETQYF. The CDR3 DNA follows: TGTGCCAGCAGCTTGACTAGCGGGAGTAGAGGGGGAGAGACCCAGTACTTC.

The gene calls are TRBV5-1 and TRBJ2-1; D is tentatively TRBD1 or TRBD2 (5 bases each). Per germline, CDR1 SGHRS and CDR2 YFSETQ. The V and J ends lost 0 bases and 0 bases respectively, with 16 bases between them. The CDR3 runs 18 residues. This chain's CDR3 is CASSLVLTGASSYNEQFF. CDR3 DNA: TGCGCCAGCAGCTTGGTCTTAACCGGGGCAAGCTCCTACAATGAGCAGTTCTTC.

The CDR3 DNA sequence: TGTGCCATCAGTCCTCAGGGTCGAGAGACCCAGTACTTC. Its translation: CAISPQGRETQYF. This chain uses TRBV10-3 with TRBJ2-5, with D possibly being TRBD1 (5 bases). Germline loops: CDR1 ENHRY, CDR2 SYGVKD. Trimming shortened V by 5 bases and J by 4 bases, and 11 bases separated the two germline ends. The CDR3 runs 13 residues.

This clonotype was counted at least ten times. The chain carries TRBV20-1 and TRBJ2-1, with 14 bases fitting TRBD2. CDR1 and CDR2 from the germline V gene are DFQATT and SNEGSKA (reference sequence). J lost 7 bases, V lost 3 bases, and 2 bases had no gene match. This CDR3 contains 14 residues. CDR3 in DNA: TGCAGTGCTAGCGGGACTAGCGGGAGTAATGAGCAGTTCTTC. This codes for CSASGTSGSNEQFF.

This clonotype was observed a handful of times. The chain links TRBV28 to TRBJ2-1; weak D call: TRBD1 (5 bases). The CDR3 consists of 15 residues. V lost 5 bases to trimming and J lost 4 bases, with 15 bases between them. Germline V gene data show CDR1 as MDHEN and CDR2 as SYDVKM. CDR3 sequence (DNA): TGTGCCAGCAGTCCCGGACAAGCCGTGTACAATGAGCAGTTCTTC. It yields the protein CASSPGQAVYNEQFF.

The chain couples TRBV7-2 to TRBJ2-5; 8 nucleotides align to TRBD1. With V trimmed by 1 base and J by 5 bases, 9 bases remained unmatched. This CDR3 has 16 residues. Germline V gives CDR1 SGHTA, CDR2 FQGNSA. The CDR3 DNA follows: TGTGCCAGCAGCTTAGGACAGGGGCCAGAAGGCGAGACCCAGTACTTC. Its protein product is CASSLGQGPEGETQYF.

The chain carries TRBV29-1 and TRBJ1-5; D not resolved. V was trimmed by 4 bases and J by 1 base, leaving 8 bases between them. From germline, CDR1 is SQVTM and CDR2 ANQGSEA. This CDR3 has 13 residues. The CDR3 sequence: CSVGTKSNQPQHF. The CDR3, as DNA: TGCAGCGTTGGCACCAAAAGCAATCAGCCCCAGCATTTT. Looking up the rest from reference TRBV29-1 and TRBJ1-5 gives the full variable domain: SAVISQKPSRDICQRGTSLTIQCQVDSQVTMMFWYRQQPGQSLTLIATANQGSEATYESGFVIDKFPISRPNLTFSTLTVSNMSPEDSSIYLCSVGTKSNQPQHFGDGTRLSIL.

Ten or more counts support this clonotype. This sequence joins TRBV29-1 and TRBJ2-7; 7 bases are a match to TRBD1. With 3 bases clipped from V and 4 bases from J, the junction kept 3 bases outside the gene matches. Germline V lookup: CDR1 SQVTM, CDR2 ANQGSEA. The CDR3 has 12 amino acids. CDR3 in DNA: TGCAGCGTTGACGGGACAGATTACGAGCAGTACTTC. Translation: CSVDGTDYEQYF.

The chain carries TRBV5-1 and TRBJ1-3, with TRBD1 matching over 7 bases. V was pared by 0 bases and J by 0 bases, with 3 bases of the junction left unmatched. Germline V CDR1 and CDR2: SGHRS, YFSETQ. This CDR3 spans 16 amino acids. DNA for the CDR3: TGCGCCAGCAGCTTGGAGGGACAGAACTCTGGAAACACCATATATTTT. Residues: CASSLEGQNSGNTIYF.

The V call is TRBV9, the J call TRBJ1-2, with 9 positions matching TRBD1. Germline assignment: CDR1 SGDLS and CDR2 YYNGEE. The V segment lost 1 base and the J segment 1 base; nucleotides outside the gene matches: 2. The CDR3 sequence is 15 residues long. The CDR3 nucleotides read TGTGCCAGCAGCGTATGGACAGGGGTTAACTATGGCTACACCTTC. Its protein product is CASSVWTGVNYGYTF.

In DNA, the CDR3 is TGTGCCAGCAGCCCCCGGGGATATACAACCTATGGCTACACCTTC. Its protein product is CASSPRGYTTYGYTF. The chain carries TRBV7-9 and TRBJ1-2; D gene uncertain. The ends were cut back, 5 bases at V and 4 bases at J, with 17 bases in the middle. The CDR3 totals 15 residues. Germline CDR1 reads SEHNR; CDR2 reads FQNEAQ (reference sequence). Filled out from reference TRBV7-9 and TRBJ1-2, the complete variable domain reads DTGVSQNPRHKITKRGQNVTFRCDPISEHNRLYWYRQTLGQGPEFLTYFQNEAQLEKSRLLSDRFSAERPKGSFSTLEIQRTEQGDSAMYLCASSPRGYTTYGYTFGSGTRLTVV.

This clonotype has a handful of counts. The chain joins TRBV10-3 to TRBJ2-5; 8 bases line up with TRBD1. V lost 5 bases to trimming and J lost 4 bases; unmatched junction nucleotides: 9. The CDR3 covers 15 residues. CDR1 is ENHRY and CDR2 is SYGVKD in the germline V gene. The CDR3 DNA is TGTGCCATCAGTACCGGACAGGGCCAAGGAGAGACCCAGTACTTC. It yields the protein CAISTGQGQGETQYF.

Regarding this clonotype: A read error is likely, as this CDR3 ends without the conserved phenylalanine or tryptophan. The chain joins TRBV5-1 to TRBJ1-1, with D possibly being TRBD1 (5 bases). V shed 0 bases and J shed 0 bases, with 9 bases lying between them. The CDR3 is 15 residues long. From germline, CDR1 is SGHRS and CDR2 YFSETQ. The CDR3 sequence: CASSLVGGMNTEAFS. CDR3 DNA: TGCGCCAGCAGCTTGGTTGGGGGGATGAACACTGAAGCTTTCTCT.

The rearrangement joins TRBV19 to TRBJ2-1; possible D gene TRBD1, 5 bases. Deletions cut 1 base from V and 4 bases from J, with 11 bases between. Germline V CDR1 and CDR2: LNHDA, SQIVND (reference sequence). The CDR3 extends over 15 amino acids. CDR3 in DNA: TGTGCCAGTAGTATAGTAACAGGCCTTTACAATGAGCAGTTCTTC. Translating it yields CASSIVTGLYNEQFF.

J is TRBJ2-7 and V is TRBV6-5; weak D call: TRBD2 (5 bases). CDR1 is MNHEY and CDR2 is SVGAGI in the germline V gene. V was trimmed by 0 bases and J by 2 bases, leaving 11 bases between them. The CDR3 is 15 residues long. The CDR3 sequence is CASSYSPADPYEQYF. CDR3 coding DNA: TGTGCCAGCAGTTACTCCCCAGCGGACCCCTACGAGCAGTACTTC.

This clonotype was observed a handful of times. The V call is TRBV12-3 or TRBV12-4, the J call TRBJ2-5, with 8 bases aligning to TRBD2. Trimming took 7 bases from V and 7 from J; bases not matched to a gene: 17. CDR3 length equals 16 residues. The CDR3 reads CASTLGGSGGVRTQYF. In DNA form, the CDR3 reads TGTGCCAGCACCCTCGGTGGTTCGGGGGGGGTCCGGACCCAGTACTTC.

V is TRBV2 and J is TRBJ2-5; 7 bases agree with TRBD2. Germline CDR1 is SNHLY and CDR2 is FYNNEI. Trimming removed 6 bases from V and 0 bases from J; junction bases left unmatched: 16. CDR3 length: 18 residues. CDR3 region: CASSDGLTSVKYQETQYF. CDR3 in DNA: TGTGCCAGCAGCGATGGTCTAACTAGCGTAAAGTACCAAGAGACCCAGTACTTC.

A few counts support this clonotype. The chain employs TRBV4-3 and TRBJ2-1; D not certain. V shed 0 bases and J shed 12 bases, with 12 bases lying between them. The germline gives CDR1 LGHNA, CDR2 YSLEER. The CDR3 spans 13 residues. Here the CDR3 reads CASSQDIAFGQFF. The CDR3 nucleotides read TGCGCCAGCAGCCAAGACATCGCATTTGGGCAGTTCTTC.

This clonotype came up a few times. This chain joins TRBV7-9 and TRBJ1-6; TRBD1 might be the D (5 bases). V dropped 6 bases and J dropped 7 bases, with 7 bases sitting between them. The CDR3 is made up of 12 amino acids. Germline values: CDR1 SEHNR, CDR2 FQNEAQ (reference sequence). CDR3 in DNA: TGTGCCAGCAGATCAGGGAATTCACCCCTCCACTTT. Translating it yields CASRSGNSPLHF.

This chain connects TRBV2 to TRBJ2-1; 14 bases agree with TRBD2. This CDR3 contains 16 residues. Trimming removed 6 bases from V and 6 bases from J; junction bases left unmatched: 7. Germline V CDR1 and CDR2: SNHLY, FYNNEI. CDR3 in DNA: TGTGCCAGCAGACGGGGACTAGCGGGGGACCGCAATGAGCAGTTCTTC. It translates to CASRRGLAGDRNEQFF.

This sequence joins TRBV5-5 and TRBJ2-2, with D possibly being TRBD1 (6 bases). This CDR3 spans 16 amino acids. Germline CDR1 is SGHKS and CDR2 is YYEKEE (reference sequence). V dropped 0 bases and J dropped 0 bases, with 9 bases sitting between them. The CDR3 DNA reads TGTGCCAGCAGCTTGGAGGGACAAACGAACACCGGGGAGCTGTTTTTT. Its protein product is CASSLEGQTNTGELFF.